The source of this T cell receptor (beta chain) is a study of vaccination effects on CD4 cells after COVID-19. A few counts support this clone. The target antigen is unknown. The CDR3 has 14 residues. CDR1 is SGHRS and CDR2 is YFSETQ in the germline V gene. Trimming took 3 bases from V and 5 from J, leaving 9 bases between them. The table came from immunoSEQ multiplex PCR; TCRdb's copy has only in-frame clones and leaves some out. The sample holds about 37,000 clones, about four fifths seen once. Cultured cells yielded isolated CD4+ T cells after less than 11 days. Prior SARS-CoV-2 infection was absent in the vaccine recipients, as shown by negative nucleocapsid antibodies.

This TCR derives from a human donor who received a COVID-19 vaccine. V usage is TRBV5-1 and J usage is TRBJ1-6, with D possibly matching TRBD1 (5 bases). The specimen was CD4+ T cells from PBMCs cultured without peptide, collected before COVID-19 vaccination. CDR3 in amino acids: CASSSGLNNSPLHF. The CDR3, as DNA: TGCGCCAGCAGCTCGGGACTCAATAATTCACCCCTCCACTTT.